The 18 T cell receptor beta chains listed next were all sequenced from one sample in a study of CD8+ T cells in alopecia areata. Extracted RNA was reverse transcribed, and the resulting cDNA served as sequencing template. Assay: immunoSEQ multiplex PCR; the TCRdb copy retains only in-frame clones and omits some. Of 150,000 to 200,000 clones detected, around 60% appear once; the ten largest clones hold approximately 14%. The sample in question was CD4+ T cells sorted from blood, obtained at week 0. The receptors derive from a human donor with alopecia areata.

The chain is built from TRBV27 and TRBJ1-1; 7 bases are shared with TRBD1. The J segment lost 0 bases and the V segment lost 6 bases, leaving 4 bases of the junction unmatched. Germline CDR1 is MNHEY and CDR2 is SMNVEV (reference sequence). This CDR3 contains 14 residues. CDR3 amino acids: CASSPTGVNTEAFF. The DNA for the CDR3 is TGTGCCAGCAGCCCCACAGGGGTGAACACTGAAGCTTTCTTT.

V is TRBV7-9 and J is TRBJ1-1, with D hard to call. Germline CDR1 and CDR2: SEHNR and FQNEAQ (reference sequence). This CDR3 has 14 residues. V was shortened by 2 bases and J by 0 bases, with 7 bases between the two germline ends. The CDR3 DNA sequence: TGTGCCAGCAGCTTACCCAGTTTGAACACTGAAGCTTTCTTT. It is translated as CASSLPSLNTEAFF.

The V and J genes are TRBV7-9 and TRBJ1-1, with D perhaps matching TRBD1 (5 bases). Trimming cost V 3 bases and J 7 bases, with 12 bases left between them. The CDR3 is 13 residues long. The V gene's germline CDR1 is SEHNR and CDR2 FQNEAQ (reference sequence). CDR3 region: CASSFSGDSEAFF. The CDR3 DNA reads TGTGCCAGCAGCTTCTCGGGAGACAGTGAAGCTTTCTTT.

This clone was observed a handful of times. The identical CDR3 is also encoded by other nucleotide sequences in the sample. The chain joins TRBV6-5 to TRBJ1-2; D call uncertain. Trimming took 0 bases from V and 5 from J, leaving 1 base between them. CDR1 and CDR2 (germline): MNHEY, SVGAGI. This CDR3 contains 11 residues. The CDR3 protein is CASSYSYGYTF. The CDR3 DNA is TGTGCCAGCAGTTACTCATATGGCTACACCTTC.

Written as DNA, the CDR3 is TGTGCCAGCAGCTCACGGACAACTTGGAGTCTAGCCAAAAACATTCAGTACTTC. It specifies CASSSRTTWSLAKNIQYF. This chain uses TRBV11-1 with TRBJ2-4; D is perhaps TRBD1 (5 bases). This CDR3 has 18 residues. The germline CDR1 and CDR2 sequences are SGHAT and FQDESV (reference sequence). The germline V and J ends were trimmed by 4 bases and 0 bases, with 19 bases remaining between them.

Here the CDR3 reads CSVVGGAGNQPQHF. For the CDR3, the DNA is TGCAGCGTTGTTGGGGGCGCGGGCAATCAGCCCCAGCATTTT. The V gene is TRBV29-1, the J gene TRBJ1-5, with D possibly matching TRBD1 (6 bases). The CDR3 is made up of 14 amino acids. The V gene lost 4 bases and the J gene lost 2 bases, with 12 bases spanning the gap. The germline CDR1 and CDR2 sequences are SQVTM and ANQGSEA.

For the CDR3, the DNA is TGCGCCAGCAGCCCCCGTGGATATGATGGCTACACCTTC. This translates into CASSPRGYDGYTF. The gene calls are TRBV5-1 and TRBJ1-2; no clear D. Germline values: CDR1 SGHRS, CDR2 YFSETQ. Deletions cut 4 bases from V and 6 bases from J, with 13 bases between. The CDR3 spans 13 residues.

This clone has just a few counts. The chain's CDR3 is CASSLTRGSYEQYF. CDR3 DNA: TGCGCCAGCAGCTTGACCAGGGGTTCCTACGAGCAGTACTTC. This rearrangement joins TRBV5-1 to TRBJ2-7; possible D gene TRBD1, 6 bases. The germline V gene has CDR1 SGHRS and CDR2 YFSETQ. This CDR3 region has 14 residues. V gave up 1 base and J gave up 1 base, with 9 bases separating them.

The chain employs TRBV5-1 and TRBJ2-1, with TRBD2 matching 11 bases. There are 16 residues in the CDR3. With V trimmed by 0 bases and J by 8 bases, 7 bases remained unmatched. The V gene's germline CDR1 is SGHRS and CDR2 YFSETQ. The CDR3 loop is CASSLGVSGGAHEQFF. CDR3 sequence (DNA): TGCGCCAGCAGCTTGGGCGTTAGCGGGGGGGCCCATGAGCAGTTCTTC. The full variable domain, rest sourced from reference TRBV5-1 and TRBJ2-1, is KAGVTQTPRYLIKTRGQQVTLSCSPISGHRSVSWYQQTPGQGLQFLFEYFSETQRNKGNFPGRFSGRQFSNSRSEMNVSTLELGDSALYLCASSLGVSGGAHEQFFGPGTRLTVL.

This clone was found a few times. The rearrangement links TRBV9 to TRBJ2-3; D is uncertain. The CDR3 is made up of 13 amino acids. CDR1 is SGDLS, CDR2 YYNGEE, per germline. V lost 0 bases and J 8 bases, leaving 10 bases between the germline ends. CDR3 coding DNA: TGTGCCAGCAGCGTAGGAGATTGGACTACGCAGTATTTT. Translation gives CASSVGDWTTQYF.

For this clone: The same CDR3 can be traced to other DNA sequences in this sample. The rearrangement links TRBV29-1 to TRBJ1-2; no definite D call. Deletions cut 3 bases from V and 2 bases from J, with 4 bases between. Per the germline V gene, CDR1 is SQVTM and CDR2 is ANQGSEA. There are 11 residues in the CDR3. The CDR3 reads CSVEQNYGYTF. The CDR3, as DNA: TGCAGCGTTGAGCAGAACTATGGCTACACCTTC.

This chain uses TRBV29-1 with TRBJ2-7; D is unclear. The V gene lost 4 bases and the J gene lost 7 bases, with 11 bases spanning the gap. Germline CDR1 SQVTM, CDR2 ANQGSEA. The CDR3 consists of 11 residues. The chain's CDR3 is CSVGRHGEQYF. The CDR3 DNA follows: TGCAGCGTTGGACGTCACGGGGAGCAGTACTTC.

A few counts support this clone. The gene calls are TRBV21-1 and TRBJ1-1. TRBV21-1 is reported as a pseudogene. There are 17 residues in the CDR3. For the CDR3, the DNA is TGTGCCAGCAGCCTTTCCGGGACGAAGATCAGGAACACTGAAGCTTTCTTT. Translation: CASSLSGTKIRNTEAFF.

This chain links TRBV2 with TRBJ1-2; 9 bases agree with TRBD1. The trim removed 6 bases at V and 6 bases at J, leaving 5 bases unmatched. The CDR3 runs 13 residues. CDR1 SNHLY and CDR2 FYNNEI come from the germline V gene. Here the CDR3 DNA reads TGTGCCAGCAGACGGACAGGGGCGGATGGCTACACCTTC. It codes for CASRRTGADGYTF.

This clone was seen a few times. This rearrangement joins TRBV29-1 to TRBJ2-1; 9 bases are a match to TRBD1. The J segment lost 4 bases and the V segment lost 5 bases, leaving 6 bases of the junction unmatched. Germline loops: CDR1 SQVTM, CDR2 ANQGSEA. The CDR3 contains 14 residues. CDR3 loop: CSVTTGGEYNEQFF. Here the CDR3 DNA reads TGCAGCGTTACAACAGGGGGCGAGTACAATGAGCAGTTCTTC.

The genes are TRBV9 and TRBJ1-5, with D unclear. V was cut by 0 bases and J by 3 bases, with 10 bases left in between. The CDR3 spans 15 residues. Germline-derived CDR1 and CDR2 are SGDLS and YYNGEE. CDR3 DNA: TGTGCCAGCAGCGTAGGTGCGGATTACAATCAGCCCCAGCATTTT. It codes for CASSVGADYNQPQHF.

The J gene is TRBJ1-2, the V gene TRBV30; D remains ambiguous. There are 13 residues in the CDR3. The V and J ends lost 4 bases and 4 bases respectively, with 13 bases between them. The germline CDR1 and CDR2 sequences are GTSNPN and SVGIG (reference sequence). The DNA for the CDR3 is TGTGCCTGGAACAGCCAAGGGATCTATGGCTACACCTTC. This encodes CAWNSQGIYGYTF.

This clone has more than one count but fewer than ten. This rearrangement joins TRBV7-9 to TRBJ1-1; unclear D gene. The V end lost 2 bases, the J end lost 0 bases, and 1 base lay between the germline ends. CDR3 length: 12 amino acids. In germline, CDR1 is SEHNR, CDR2 FQNEAQ (reference sequence). CDR3 sequence (DNA): TGTGCCAGCAGCTTAATGAACACTGAAGCTTTCTTT. Translated: CASSLMNTEAFF.